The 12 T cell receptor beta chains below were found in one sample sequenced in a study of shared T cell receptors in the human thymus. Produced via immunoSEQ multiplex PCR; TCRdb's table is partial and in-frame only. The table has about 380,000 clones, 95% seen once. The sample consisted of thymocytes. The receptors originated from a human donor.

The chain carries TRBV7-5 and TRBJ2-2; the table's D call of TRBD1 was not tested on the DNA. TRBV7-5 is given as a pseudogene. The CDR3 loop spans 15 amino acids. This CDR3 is CVRSSWDSEHRGAVF. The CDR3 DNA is TGTGTCAGAAGCTCTTGGGACAGCGAACACCGGGGAGCTGTTTTT.

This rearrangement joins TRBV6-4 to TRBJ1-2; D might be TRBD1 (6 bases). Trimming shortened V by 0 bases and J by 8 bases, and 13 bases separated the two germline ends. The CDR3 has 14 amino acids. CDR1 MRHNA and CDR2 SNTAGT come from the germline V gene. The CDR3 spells CASSDSRGGQGYTF. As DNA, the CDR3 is TGTGCCAGCAGTGACTCGAGGGGGGGGCAGGGCTACACCTTC.

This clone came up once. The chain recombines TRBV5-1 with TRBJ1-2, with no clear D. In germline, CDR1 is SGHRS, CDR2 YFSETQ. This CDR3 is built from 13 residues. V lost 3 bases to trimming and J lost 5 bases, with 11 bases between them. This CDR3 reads CASSCLRGYGYTF. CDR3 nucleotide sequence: TGCGCCAGCAGCTGCTTGCGCGGTTATGGCTACACCTTC.

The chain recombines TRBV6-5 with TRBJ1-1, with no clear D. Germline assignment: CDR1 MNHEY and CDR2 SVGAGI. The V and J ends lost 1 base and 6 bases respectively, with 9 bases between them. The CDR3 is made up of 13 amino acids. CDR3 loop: CASSYWAISEAFF. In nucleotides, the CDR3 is TGTGCCAGCAGTTACTGGGCAATATCTGAAGCTTTCTTT.

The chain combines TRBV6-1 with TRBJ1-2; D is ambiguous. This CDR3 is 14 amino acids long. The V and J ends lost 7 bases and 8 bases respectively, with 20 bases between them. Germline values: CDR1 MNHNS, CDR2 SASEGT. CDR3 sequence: CASTLKHCGVGYTF. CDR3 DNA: TGTGCCAGCACCCTGAAGCATTGCGGGGTCGGCTACACCTTC.

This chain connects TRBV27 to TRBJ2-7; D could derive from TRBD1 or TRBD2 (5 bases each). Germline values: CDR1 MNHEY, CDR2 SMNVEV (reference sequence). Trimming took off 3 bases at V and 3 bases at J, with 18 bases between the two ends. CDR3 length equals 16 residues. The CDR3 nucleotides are TGTGCCAGCAGTTTTTATCATCCGGGACCTAACTACGAGCAGTACTTC. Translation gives CASSFYHPGPNYEQYF.

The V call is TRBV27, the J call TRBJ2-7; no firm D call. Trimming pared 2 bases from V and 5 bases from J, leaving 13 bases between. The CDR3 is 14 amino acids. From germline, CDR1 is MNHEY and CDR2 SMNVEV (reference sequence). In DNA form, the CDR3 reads TGTGCCAGCAGTTTAACACAGCTTAACCACGAGCAGTACTTC. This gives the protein CASSLTQLNHEQYF.

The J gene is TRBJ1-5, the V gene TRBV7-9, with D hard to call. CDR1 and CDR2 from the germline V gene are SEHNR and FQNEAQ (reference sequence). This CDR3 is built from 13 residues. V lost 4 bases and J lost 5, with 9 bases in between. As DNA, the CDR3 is TGTGCCAGCAGCTCGGACGGTTATCAGCCCCAGCATTTT. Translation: CASSSDGYQPQHF. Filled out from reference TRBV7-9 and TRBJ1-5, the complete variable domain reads DTGVSQNPRHKITKRGQNVTFRCDPISEHNRLYWYRQTLGQGPEFLTYFQNEAQLEKSRLLSDRFSAERPKGSFSTLEIQRTEQGDSAMYLCASSSDGYQPQHFGDGTRLSIL.

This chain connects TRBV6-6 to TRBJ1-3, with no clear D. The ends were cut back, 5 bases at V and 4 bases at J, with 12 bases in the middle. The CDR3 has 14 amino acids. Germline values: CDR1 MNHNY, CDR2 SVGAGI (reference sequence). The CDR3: CASSAPGKGNTIYF. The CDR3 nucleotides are TGTGCCAGCAGTGCCCCCGGGAAGGGAAACACCATATATTTT.

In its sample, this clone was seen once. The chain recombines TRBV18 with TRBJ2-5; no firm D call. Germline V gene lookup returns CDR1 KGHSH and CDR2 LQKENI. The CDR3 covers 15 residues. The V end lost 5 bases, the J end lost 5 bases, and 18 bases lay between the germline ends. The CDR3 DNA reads TGTGCCAGCTCAGAAGATGACAATGATGCCGAGACCCAGTACTTC. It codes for CASSEDDNDAETQYF.

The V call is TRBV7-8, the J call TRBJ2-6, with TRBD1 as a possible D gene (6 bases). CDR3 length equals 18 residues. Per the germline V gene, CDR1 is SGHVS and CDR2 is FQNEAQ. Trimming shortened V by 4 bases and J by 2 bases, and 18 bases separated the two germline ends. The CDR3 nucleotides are TGTGCCAGCAGCTCTTTCGTACAGGGCGGCGCTGGGGCCAACGTCCTGACTTTC. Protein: CASSSFVQGGAGANVLTF.

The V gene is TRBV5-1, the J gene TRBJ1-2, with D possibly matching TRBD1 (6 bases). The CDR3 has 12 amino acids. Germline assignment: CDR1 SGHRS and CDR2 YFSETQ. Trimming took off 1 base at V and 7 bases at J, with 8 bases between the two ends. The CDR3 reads CASSLWGAGYTF. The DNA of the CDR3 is TGCGCCAGCAGCTTGTGGGGGGCTGGCTACACCTTC.